The sequence of this TCR beta chain was determined in a study of blood T cell repertoires in COVID-19. Study as a whole: The United States, Italy and Spain were the sources of the acute and convalescent COVID-19 samples. The analysed material was cDNA or gDNA that came from T cells, B-cell-depleted T cells, or PBMCs.

Losses at the gene ends were 7 bases for V and 0 bases for J; bases not matched to a gene: 4. The CDR3 contains 14 residues. Per the germline V gene, CDR1 is SGHTA and CDR2 is FQGNSA. How the authors handled the data: Cell counts per sample came from amplifying reference gene primers. Method: immunoSEQ multiplex PCR; TCRdb's copy keeps in-frame clones and lacks some. V and J calls and clone size are those listed in that table; D and trimming were worked out from the DNA. The sample includes 150,000 to 180,000 clones, 78% of them seen just once. The sequenced sample was peripheral blood. The sequence was collected from a man older than 75 with acute or convalescent COVID-19. V usage is TRBV7-2 and J usage is TRBJ2-3; 7 nucleotides line up with TRBD1. This CDR3 is CASTTRGSTDTQYF. The CDR3 region has the DNA TGTGCCAGCACCACCAGGGGGAGCACAGATACGCAGTATTTT.